The rows below give T cell receptor beta chains drawn from one sample of a study of OX40 agonist ivuxolimab in advanced cancers. Produced via immunoSEQ multiplex PCR; TCRdb's table is partial and in-frame only. The profile shows tens of thousands of clones, 84% of them singletons. The sample was CD4+ or CD8+ T cells sorted from blood, taken in a trial of the OX40 agonist ivuxolimab. These receptors were taken from an adult with an advanced solid tumor such as melanoma, head and neck, liver or kidney cancer. CDR3s include the opening cysteine and the closing phenylalanine or tryptophan. D genes are given only for firm matches. Part of the rows lack a size; the others show once, few, many or a class for expanded clones.

TRBV9	TRBJ2-3	TRBD2	few	TGTGCCAGCAGCGTTCCTAGCGGGGGGGTAGATACGCAGTATTTT	CASSVPSGGVDTQYF
TRBV7-2	TRBJ1-1	.	.	TGTGCCAGCAGCTTACCCTCAGACGAAGCTTTCTTT	CASSLPSDEAFF
TRBV4-1	TRBJ2-3	TRBD2	.	TGCGCCAGCAGCTCTCCGGGACTAGCGGGAGTTGGGTTTACAGATACGCAGTATTTT	CASSSPGLAGVGFTDTQYF
TRBV6-5	TRBJ2-1	.	.	TGTGCCAGCAGTTACTCGAGGACAGTGAACAATGAGCAGTTCTTC	CASSYSRTVNNEQFF
TRBV11-2	TRBJ2-7	.	.	TGTGCCAGCAGCGGAGGACACTCCTACGAGCAGTACTTC	CASSGGHSYEQYF
TRBV10-3	TRBJ1-4	TRBD1	.	TGTGCCATCAAAGGACAGGGGGGAAATGAAAAACTGTTTTTT	CAIKGQGGNEKLFF
TRBV18	TRBJ2-1	TRBD1	.	TGTGCCAGCTCACCACCGTCACAGGGGAGCGCCAATGAGCAGTTCTTC	CASSPPSQGSANEQFF
TRBV25-1	TRBJ1-2	.	few	TGTGCCAGCACTCCTAACTCGGGGGTCGGGTACACCTTC	CASTPNSGVGYTF
TRBV27	TRBJ2-7	TRBD1	.	TGTGCCAGCAGTCTTTATGGGACAGCCTACGAGCAGTACTTC	CASSLYGTAYEQYF
TRBV7-6	TRBJ2-1	.	.	TGTGCCAGCAGCTTAGTATCGGCGGGACAGCCCTACAATGAGCAGTTCTTC	CASSLVSAGQPYNEQFF